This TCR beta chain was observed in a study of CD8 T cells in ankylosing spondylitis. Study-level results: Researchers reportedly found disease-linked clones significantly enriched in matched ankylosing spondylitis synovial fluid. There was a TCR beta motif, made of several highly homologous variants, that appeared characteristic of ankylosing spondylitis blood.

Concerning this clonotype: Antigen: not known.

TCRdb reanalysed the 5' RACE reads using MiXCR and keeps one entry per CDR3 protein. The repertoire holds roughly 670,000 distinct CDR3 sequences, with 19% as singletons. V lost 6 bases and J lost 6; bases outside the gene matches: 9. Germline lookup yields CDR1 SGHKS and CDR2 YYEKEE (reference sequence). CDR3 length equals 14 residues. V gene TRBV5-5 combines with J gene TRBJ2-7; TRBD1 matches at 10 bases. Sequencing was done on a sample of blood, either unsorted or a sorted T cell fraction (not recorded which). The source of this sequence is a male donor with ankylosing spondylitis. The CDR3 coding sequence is TGTGCCAGCACCATCGACAGGGGGCTCTCCGAGCAGTACTTC. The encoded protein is CASTIDRGLSEQYF.